Presented here are 5 T cell receptor beta chains from one specimen sequenced in a study of cytotoxic CD8 clonotypes in ibrutinib-treated CLL. Using immunoSEQ multiplex PCR, the repertoire was profiled, and TCRdb retains in-frame clones only, with some absent. The sample lists approximately 50,000 clones, approximately 71% occurring once. The source material was PBMCs, sampled after 12 months of ibrutinib treatment. These receptors all stem from a human donor with chronic lymphocytic leukemia.

This chain joins TRBV5-4 and TRBJ1-1; no definite D call. The V end lost 0 bases, the J end lost 4 bases, and 7 bases lay between the germline ends. This CDR3 has 13 residues. CDR1 and CDR2 (germline): SGHNT, YYREEE (reference sequence). CDR3 region: CASSLGTSTEAFF. The CDR3 nucleotides are TGTGCCAGCAGCTTGGGGACTAGCACTGAAGCTTTCTTT.

V and J are TRBV29-1 and TRBJ2-2; 13 positions agree with TRBD2. Germline loops: CDR1 SQVTM, CDR2 ANQGSEA. The CDR3 has 16 residues. V gave up 6 bases and J gave up 5 bases; unmatched junction bases: 9. As DNA, the CDR3 is TGCAGCGTCGCCTGGACTAGCGGGAGTTTTACCGGGGAGCTGTTTTTT. Translation: CSVAWTSGSFTGELFF.

This clone was counted a single time. The chain has TRBV7-3 and TRBJ2-5, with D perhaps given as TRBD1 or TRBD2 (5 bases each). The CDR3 loop spans 14 amino acids. V lost 5 bases, J lost 5 bases, and 15 bases lay in between. Per the germline V gene, CDR1 is SGHTA and CDR2 is FQGTGA. The CDR3 region has the DNA TGTGCCAGCAGCCCCGGGGCAAGCGAGGAGACCCAGTACTTC. Translation gives CASSPGASEETQYF.

The chain combines TRBV7-6 with TRBJ2-7; D unresolved. The germline V and J ends were trimmed by 1 base and 7 bases, with 11 bases remaining between them. The CDR3 runs 13 residues. Germline V CDR1 and CDR2: SGHVS, FNYEAQ. The CDR3 DNA reads TGTGCCAGCAGCTTAGATAGACTCGTGGAGCAGTACTTC. Its protein is CASSLDRLVEQYF.

The chain carries TRBV6-6 and TRBJ1-5; the match to TRBD1 covers 7 bases. The CDR3 extends over 13 amino acids. Trimming removed 5 bases from V and 5 bases from J; junction bases left unmatched: 3. Germline values: CDR1 MNHNY, CDR2 SVGAGI (reference sequence). The chain's CDR3 is CASSTGEYQPQHF. In nucleotides, the CDR3 is TGTGCCAGCAGTACAGGGGAATATCAGCCCCAGCATTTT.